This T cell receptor (beta chain) was identified during a study of cytomegalovirus exposure and HLA in healthy donors. Overall study: Sequencing of about 179 million T cells in an earlier analysis found under 120 million unique TCR beta sequences.

Both 60 Vbeta primers and 13 Jbeta primers went into the PCR. Profiled with immunoSEQ multiplex PCR; TCRdb holds only in-frame clones, not every one. The table lists about 34,000 clones. General observations from the study: Most TCR beta V segments were productive about 87% or about 30% of the time in an earlier analysis. The authors enumerated over 150 TCR beta chains as linked to cytomegalovirus.

About this clone: Antigen: not known.

The CDR3 spans 17 residues. Germline V gene sequence: CDR1 MGHRA, CDR2 YSYEKL. The junction had 10 bases not matched to a gene; V was cut back by 4 bases and J by 0 bases. Source material: PBMCs. This chain joins TRBV4-1 and TRBJ1-1, with 8 positions matching TRBD1. This receptor was identified in a human donor in good health. Here the CDR3 DNA reads TGCGCCAGCAGCCCCCTCCCCGGACAGGGTTTGAACACTGAAGCTTTCTTT. Translating gives CASSPLPGQGLNTEAFF.